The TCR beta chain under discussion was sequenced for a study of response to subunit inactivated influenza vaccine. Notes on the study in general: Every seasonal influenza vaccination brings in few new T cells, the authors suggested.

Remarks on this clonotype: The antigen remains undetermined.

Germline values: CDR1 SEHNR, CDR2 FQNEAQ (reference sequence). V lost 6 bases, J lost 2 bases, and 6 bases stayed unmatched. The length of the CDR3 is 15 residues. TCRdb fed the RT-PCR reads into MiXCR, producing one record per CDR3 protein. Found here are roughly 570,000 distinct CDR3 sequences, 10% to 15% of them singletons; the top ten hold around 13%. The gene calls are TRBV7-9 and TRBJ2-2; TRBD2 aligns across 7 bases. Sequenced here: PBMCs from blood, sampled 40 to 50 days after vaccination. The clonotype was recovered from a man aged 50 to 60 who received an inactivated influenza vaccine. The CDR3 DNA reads TGTGCCAGCAGAACCCTAGCGGTAAACACCGGGGAGCTGTTTTTT. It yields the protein CASRTLAVNTGELFF.